Below, 19 T cell receptor beta chains from the same sample are listed, as sequenced in a study of blood T cells in healthy people across ages. A second PCR of roughly 7 to 11 cycles used a sample-barcoded 5' primer and a J-beta primer mix. TCRdb redid the calling of the 5' RACE reads with MiXCR, one entry per CDR3 protein. The sample shows roughly 560,000 distinct CDR3 sequences, 24% of them seen only once. Another study also made use of these data, one on T cells of mothers and their children.

Source material: blood. The receptors come from a boy aged 10-17 years in good health.

A few counts support this clonotype. V and J are TRBV3-1 and TRBJ1-1, with 7 bases matching TRBD1. V lost 2 bases, J lost 4 bases, and 7 bases stayed unmatched. There are 15 residues in the CDR3. The germline V gene has CDR1 LGHDT and CDR2 YNNKEL (reference sequence). This CDR3 reads CASSQRYSGGTEAFF. CDR3 coding DNA: TGTGCCAGCAGCCAAAGGTATTCAGGGGGCACTGAAGCTTTCTTT. Full variable domain (remainder filled in from reference TRBV3-1 and TRBJ1-1): DTAVSQTPKYLVTQMGNDKSIKCEQNLGHDTMYWYKQDSKKFLKIMFSYNNKELIINETVPNRFSPKSPDKAHLNLHINSLELGDSAVYFCASSQRYSGGTEAFFGQGTRLTVV.

The chain has TRBV27 and TRBJ2-5; D is ambiguous. Trimming took 6 bases from V and 5 from J, leaving 13 bases between them. CDR3 size: 13 residues. Germline V gene sequence: CDR1 MNHEY, CDR2 SMNVEV (reference sequence). The CDR3, as DNA: TGTGCCAGCAGCCACACAGCATTGGAGACCCAGTACTTC. Its protein product is CASSHTALETQYF.

The J gene is TRBJ2-2, the V gene TRBV4-3, with D tentatively TRBD1 (7 bases). Germline CDR1 reads LGHNA; CDR2 reads YSLEER. Trimming stripped 0 bases from V and 6 bases from J, with 14 bases between. This CDR3 is built from 16 residues. The CDR3 reads CASSQDRSRGAGELFF. For the CDR3, the DNA is TGCGCCAGCAGCCAAGATAGGAGCAGGGGGGCCGGGGAGCTGTTTTTT.

The chain links TRBV4-3 to TRBJ1-1, with unresolved D. The CDR3 length is 16 residues. Germline CDR1 and CDR2: LGHNA and YSLEER. V was cut by 0 bases and J by 1 base, with 12 bases left in between. The CDR3 DNA reads TGCGCCAGCAGCCAAGAGTCTGACGAGGGGAACACTGAAGCTTTCTTT. Its protein is CASSQESDEGNTEAFF.

This clonotype has ten or more counts. The chain joins TRBV7-9 to TRBJ1-4, with TRBD1 as a possible D gene (6 bases). The length of the CDR3 is 14 residues. Per the germline V gene, CDR1 is SEHNR and CDR2 is FQNEAQ (reference sequence). The V end lost 2 bases, the J end lost 2 bases, and 6 bases lay between the germline ends. In DNA, the CDR3 is TGTGCCAGCAGCTTAAGGGGGACTAATGAAAAACTGTTTTTT. Translated, it gives CASSLRGTNEKLFF.

This clonotype was observed a handful of times. The chain carries TRBV19 and TRBJ2-5, with D possibly TRBD1 on 8 matching bases. CDR1 is LNHDA, CDR2 SQIVND, per germline (reference sequence). With 5 bases removed from V and 5 bases from J, the gap between germline ends came to 12 bases. This CDR3 spans 13 amino acids. Here the CDR3 reads CASSVQGGETQYF. The CDR3 DNA reads TGTGCCAGTAGTGTACAGGGGGGGGAGACCCAGTACTTC.

The CDR3 loop reads CASSSPSGIYNEQFF. In DNA form, the CDR3 reads TGTGCCAGCAGCTCCCCTAGCGGGATCTACAATGAGCAGTTCTTC. This chain joins TRBV7-9 and TRBJ2-5; 9 bases match TRBD2. The last part of the DNA fits TRBJ2-1 better; the J call may be wrong. The CDR3 sequence is 15 residues long. CDR1 is SEHNR, CDR2 FQNEAQ, per germline (reference sequence).

This chain links TRBV29-1 with TRBJ2-1, with a tentative D call TRBD1 (6 bases). Germline-derived CDR1 and CDR2 are SQVTM and ANQGSEA. The V end lost 7 bases, the J end lost 0 bases, and 19 bases lay between the germline ends. This CDR3 has 16 amino acids. The CDR3 protein is CSGSGEYRYSYNEQFF. The DNA for the CDR3 is TGCAGCGGGTCAGGGGAATACCGTTACTCCTACAATGAGCAGTTCTTC.

V and J are TRBV12-3 or TRBV12-4 and TRBJ2-3; D unclear. Between the trimmed V and J ends, which lost 2 bases and 6 bases, there was a span of 9 bases. The CDR3 loop spans 13 amino acids. The CDR3 sequence is CASSLSRADTQYF. CDR3 DNA sequence: TGTGCCAGCAGTTTAAGTCGGGCTGATACGCAGTATTTT.

This clonotype appeared a few times. The chain combines TRBV13 with TRBJ2-1; 8 bases map to TRBD2. Germline lookup yields CDR1 PRHDT and CDR2 FYEKMQ (reference sequence). The CDR3 is 15 amino acids. V lost 2 bases and J lost 5; bases outside the gene matches: 5. This CDR3 reads CASSLQLAEDNEQFF. The DNA of the CDR3 is TGTGCCAGCAGCTTACAACTAGCGGAGGACAATGAGCAGTTCTTC.

The chain carries TRBV20-1 and TRBJ2-4; 13 bases are a match to TRBD2. The CDR3 spans 17 residues. Germline-derived CDR1 and CDR2 are DFQATT and SNEGSKA (reference sequence). Trimming cost V 2 bases and J 2 bases; bases outside gene matches: 6. This CDR3 reads CSARRGLAGASKNIQYF. In nucleotides, the CDR3 is TGCAGTGCTAGACGCGGACTAGCGGGGGCATCCAAAAACATTCAGTACTTC.

The chain employs TRBV5-1 and TRBJ2-5; TRBD1 is a possible D gene (5 bases). The CDR3 is made up of 14 amino acids. Trimming shortened V by 4 bases and J by 2 bases, and 12 bases separated the two germline ends. Germline-derived CDR1 and CDR2 are SGHRS and YFSETQ. CDR3 sequence (DNA): TGCGCCAGCAGCCAGGACACTTCACAAGAGACCCAGTACTTC. Amino acid sequence: CASSQDTSQETQYF.

Details on this clonotype: A clone one base away is much larger, so this may be a read error. The chain is built from TRBV20-1 and TRBJ2-7, with D uncertain. The DNA end is more similar to TRBJ2-5, so the J call may be wrong. This CDR3 has 13 residues. Germline V gives CDR1 DFQATT, CDR2 SNEGSKA (reference sequence). The CDR3 DNA follows: TGCAGTGCTAGGGCAGGACGGAAAGAGACCCAGTACTTC. As protein: CSARAGRKETQYF.

The rearrangement links TRBV25-1 to TRBJ2-7, with TRBD1 as a possible D gene (6 bases). Germline CDR1 MGHDK, CDR2 SYGVNS. The V end was cut by 7 bases, the J end by 0 bases, with 10 bases between. This CDR3 contains 13 residues. CDR3 nucleotides: TGTGCCAGCATAGGACAGAGCTCCTACGAGCAGTACTTC. Translated, it gives CASIGQSSYEQYF.

This rearrangement joins TRBV6-1 to TRBJ2-5; 7 positions agree with TRBD2. In germline, CDR1 is MNHNS, CDR2 SASEGT. V gave up 8 bases and J gave up 1 base; unmatched junction bases: 16. The CDR3 has 17 amino acids. The CDR3 nucleotides are TGTGCCAGCTATCACCGACCGGGGCGGGAGCTCCAAGAGACCCAGTACTTC. This encodes CASYHRPGRELQETQYF.

This clonotype was seen more than once but under ten times. The V and J genes are TRBV19 and TRBJ1-6; D not resolved. Looked up from germline, CDR1 is LNHDA and CDR2 is SQIVND (reference sequence). With 1 base removed from V and 7 bases from J, the gap between germline ends came to 8 bases. The CDR3 loop spans 14 amino acids. Written as DNA, the CDR3 is TGTGCCAGTAGTATAGCCAGGATCAATTCACCCCTCCACTTT. It specifies CASSIARINSPLHF. Together with reference TRBV19 and TRBJ1-6, the CDR3 gives the full variable domain: DGGITQSPKYLFRKEGQNVTLSCEQNLNHDAMYWYRQDPGQGLRLIYYSQIVNDFQKGDIAEGYSVSREKKESFPLTVTSAQKNPTAFYLCASSIARINSPLHFGNGTRLTVT.

This clonotype was counted between two and nine times. J is TRBJ2-1 and V is TRBV29-1; the match to TRBD1 covers 7 bases. The germline gives CDR1 SQVTM, CDR2 ANQGSEA. There are 13 residues in the CDR3. The trim removed 4 bases at V and 5 bases at J, leaving 5 bases unmatched. DNA of the CDR3: TGCAGCGTTGGGCCGACAGGGCACAATGAGCAGTTCTTC. It translates to CSVGPTGHNEQFF.

This clonotype has at least ten counts. The chain has TRBV20-1 and TRBJ2-7, with 7 nucleotides matching TRBD1. Germline V lookup: CDR1 DFQATT, CDR2 SNEGSKA (reference sequence). V lost 2 bases to trimming and J lost 3 bases; unmatched junction nucleotides: 10. CDR3 length equals 15 residues. CDR3 sequence (DNA): TGCAGTGCTAGACTTCCGAACAGGGGATTCTACGAGCAGTACTTC. This translates into CSARLPNRGFYEQYF.

The chain recombines TRBV28 with TRBJ1-4, with D perhaps TRBD1 (5 bases). This CDR3 is 11 amino acids long. Germline V gives CDR1 MDHEN, CDR2 SYDVKM. V was pared by 10 bases and J by 14 bases, with 17 bases between. The CDR3 nucleotides read TGTGCCACCGCCGGGGCGGCGTGGCTGTTTTTT. It codes for CATAGAAWLFF.